The source of this T cell receptor (beta chain) is a study of blood T cells in healthy people across ages. In the case of this clonotype: Its target is not known.

CDR1 is SSHAT, CDR2 FNYEAQ, per germline (reference sequence). CDR3 length: 15 amino acids. The V and J ends lost 3 bases and 4 bases respectively, with 15 bases between them. The authors ran a second PCR of roughly 7 to 11 cycles using a sample-barcoded 5' primer and a J-beta primer mix. A tag from a template-switch adaptor with 12 random nucleotides marked each cDNA molecule. TCRdb used MiXCR to reprocess the 5' RACE reads, holding one entry per CDR3 protein. The top ten hold roughly 7.7% of the sample, which has some 1.4 million distinct CDR3 sequences, roughly 45% seen once. Study observations and caveats: It was the long-lived donors that had more naive CD4+ cells and higher diversity than aged donors.

Every donor contributed roughly 10 milliliters of peripheral blood by blood draw. The TCR comes from a woman younger than 35 in good health. The gene calls are TRBV7-7 and TRBJ2-5, with D maybe TRBD2 (6 bases). Input material: blood. The CDR3 protein is CASSFPLGGGETQYF. The CDR3 bases are TGTGCCAGCAGCTTCCCCCTGGGGGGTGGAGAGACCCAGTACTTC.